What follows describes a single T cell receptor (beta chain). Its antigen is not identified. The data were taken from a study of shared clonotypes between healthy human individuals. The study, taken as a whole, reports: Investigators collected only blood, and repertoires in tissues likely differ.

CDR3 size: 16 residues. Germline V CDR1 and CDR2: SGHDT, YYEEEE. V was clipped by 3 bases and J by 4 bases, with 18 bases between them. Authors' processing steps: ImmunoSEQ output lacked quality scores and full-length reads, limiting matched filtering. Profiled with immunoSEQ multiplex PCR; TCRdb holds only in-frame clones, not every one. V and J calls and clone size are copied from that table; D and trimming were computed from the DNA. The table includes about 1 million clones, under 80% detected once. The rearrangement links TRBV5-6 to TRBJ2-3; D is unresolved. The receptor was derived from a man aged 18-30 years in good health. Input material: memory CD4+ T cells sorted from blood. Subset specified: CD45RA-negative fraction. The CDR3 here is CASSSLQPSGADTQYF. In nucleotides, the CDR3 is TGTGCCAGCAGCTCATTACAGCCGAGTGGAGCAGATACGCAGTATTTT. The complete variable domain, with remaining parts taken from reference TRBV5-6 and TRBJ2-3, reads DAGVTQSPTHLIKTRGQQVTLRCSPKSGHDTVSWYQQALGQGPQFIFQYYEEEERQRGNFPDRFSGHQFPNYSSELNVNALLLGDSALYLCASSSLQPSGADTQYFGPGTRLTVL.